This T cell receptor beta chain was observed in a study of blood T cell repertoires in COVID-19. Study context: Both acute and convalescent COVID-19 samples were obtained from the United States, Italy and Spain.

Per the authors' pipeline: Using reference gene primer amplification, nucleated cell counts were estimated. The method was immunoSEQ multiplex PCR; TCRdb's version includes in-frame clones alone and lacks a portion of them. The V and J calls and clone size were taken over from that table, and D and trimming were inferred from the DNA. Here the sample spans 150,000 to 170,000 clones, approximately 80% being singletons. Trimming stripped 7 bases from V and 4 bases from J, with 19 bases between. Germline V CDR1 and CDR2: SQVTM, ANQGSEA. The CDR3 sequence is 14 residues long. The chain employs TRBV29-1 and TRBJ1-2; tentatively, D is TRBD1 (5 bases). Sequencing was done on a sample of peripheral blood. The receptor's source is a woman aged 55-75 years with acute or convalescent COVID-19. This CDR3 reads CSALLSRGSYGYTF. The CDR3 region has the DNA TGCAGCGCGCTCCTGAGTCGGGGGTCCTATGGCTACACCTTC.